The 14 T cell receptor beta chains in this list originate from one sample, sequenced in a study of blood T cells in healthy people across ages. Through a sample-barcoded 5' primer and a J-beta primer mix, a second PCR was run for 7 to 11 cycles. One entry per CDR3 protein, called by TCRdb with MiXCR from the 5' RACE reads. The table includes 450,000 to 700,000 distinct CDR3 sequences, approximately 30% detected once. The sample comprised blood. The receptors were gathered from a woman aged 70-85 years in good health.

CDR3 nucleotide sequence: TGTGCCAGCAGCCCGACTGGGAAATTTGATGAAGCTTTCTTT. Translation: CASSPTGKFDEAFF. This chain joins TRBV7-2 and TRBJ1-1; D call uncertain. The CDR3 runs 14 residues. V was cut by 5 bases and J by 7 bases, with 17 bases left in between. Germline loops: CDR1 SGHTA, CDR2 FQGNSA.

A few counts support this clonotype. The rearrangement joins TRBV5-1 to TRBJ2-5; the D gene is possibly TRBD2 (5 bases). Germline CDR1 and CDR2: SGHRS and YFSETQ. Trimming removed 2 bases at V and 2 bases at J, with 10 bases between. The CDR3 runs 14 residues. In DNA form, the CDR3 reads TGCGCCAGCAGCTTTCCGCCGGGGCAAGAGACCCAGTACTTC. It translates to CASSFPPGQETQYF. Complete variable domain (other parts from reference TRBV5-1 and TRBJ2-5): KAGVTQTPRYLIKTRGQQVTLSCSPISGHRSVSWYQQTPGQGLQFLFEYFSETQRNKGNFPGRFSGRQFSNSRSEMNVSTLELGDSALYLCASSFPPGQETQYFGPGTRLLVL.

This clonotype was picked up a small number of times. The chain carries TRBV4-1 and TRBJ1-4; TRBD1 agrees at 10 bases. The CDR3 is 20 residues long. With V trimmed by 0 bases and J by 8 bases, 18 bases remained unmatched. Germline lookup yields CDR1 MGHRA and CDR2 YSYEKL. The CDR3 region has the DNA TGCGCCAGCAGCCAAGAATCTTTAGGGACAGGGGAATACATATGGGAAAAACTGTTTTTT. The encoded protein is CASSQESLGTGEYIWEKLFF.

J is TRBJ2-4 and V is TRBV14; D perhaps matches TRBD2 (6 bases). The germline CDR1 and CDR2 sequences are SGHDN and FVKESK. The V and J ends lost 0 bases and 8 bases respectively, with 14 bases between them. The CDR3 contains 15 residues. The CDR3 DNA sequence: TGTGCCAGCAGCCAAGAAATTGGAGGGATCGACATTCAGTACTTC. Protein sequence: CASSQEIGGIDIQYF.

This clonotype turned up a few times. V gene TRBV29-1 combines with J gene TRBJ2-1; 10 nucleotides agree with TRBD1. The germline V gene has CDR1 SQVTM and CDR2 ANQGSEA. This CDR3 has 14 amino acids. Losses at the gene ends were 5 bases for V and 7 bases for J; bases not matched to a gene: 8. CDR3 loop: CSVLGQGLINEQFF. In DNA, the CDR3 is TGCAGCGTTTTGGGACAGGGGTTAATAAATGAGCAGTTCTTC.

There are many counts of this clonotype. This chain connects TRBV7-2 to TRBJ2-1; D remains unclear. V lost 4 bases to trimming and J lost 4 bases, with 8 bases between them. CDR3 size: 13 residues. Germline-derived CDR1 and CDR2 are SGHTA and FQGNSA. In nucleotides, the CDR3 is TGTGCCAGCAGCTCCTCCTTTTACAATGAGCAGTTCTTC. This gives the protein CASSSSFYNEQFF.

The chain combines TRBV10-3 with TRBJ1-2; D may be TRBD1 (5 bases). The CDR3 consists of 14 residues. V was pared by 3 bases and J by 3 bases, with 11 bases between. Germline V lookup: CDR1 ENHRY, CDR2 SYGVKD. CDR3 in amino acids: CAISDGTADYGYTF. The CDR3 DNA reads as TGTGCCATCAGTGATGGGACCGCTGACTATGGCTACACCTTC.

In its sample, this clonotype was seen a few times. The V gene is TRBV7-2, the J gene TRBJ1-5, with TRBD1 identical over 8 bases. The CDR3 sequence is 14 residues long. Germline CDR1 SGHTA, CDR2 FQGNSA. Trimming at V came to 5 bases and at J to 7 bases, leaving 7 bases not matched to a gene. The CDR3 region has the DNA TGTGCCAGCAGCGTCTCAGGGGGCCGCCAGCCCCAGCATTTT. Its protein product is CASSVSGGRQPQHF.

The V call is TRBV5-1, the J call TRBJ1-5, with D hard to call. V lost 0 bases to trimming and J lost 5 bases, with 9 bases between them. Germline V gene sequence: CDR1 SGHRS, CDR2 YFSETQ. The CDR3 totals 14 residues. CDR3 loop: CASSLGAEDQPQHF. The CDR3 nucleotides read TGCGCCAGCAGCTTGGGGGCAGAAGATCAGCCCCAGCATTTT.

There are a few counts of this clonotype. This sequence joins TRBV29-1 and TRBJ2-3; 9 bases align to TRBD2. Germline values: CDR1 SQVTM, CDR2 ANQGSEA. J was trimmed by 1 base and V by 2 bases; bases with no gene match: 10. The CDR3 has 17 amino acids. The CDR3 spells CSVESAQLAGGTDTQYF. The CDR3 DNA follows: TGCAGCGTTGAATCCGCACAATTAGCGGGGGGCACAGATACGCAGTATTTT.

This clonotype was seen a handful of times. Here the CDR3 DNA reads TGCGCCAGCAGCTTGGATAGCGGGTCAGGAAAGACCCAGTACTTC. Protein sequence: CASSLDSGSGKTQYF. V is TRBV5-1 and J is TRBJ2-5; 7 bases are shared with TRBD2. The CDR3 totals 15 residues. Trimming removed 0 bases from V and 6 bases from J; junction bases left unmatched: 8. The germline V gene has CDR1 SGHRS and CDR2 YFSETQ.

In this sample, this clonotype turned up a few times. The rearrangement joins TRBV20-1 to TRBJ2-5, with D perhaps matching TRBD1 (5 bases). From germline, CDR1 is DFQATT and CDR2 SNEGSKA (reference sequence). This CDR3 is 14 amino acids long. The CDR3 sequence is CNGQRGIIQETQYF. The CDR3 bases are TGCAATGGGCAAAGGGGTATTATCCAAGAGACCCAGTACTTC.

The chain employs TRBV18 and TRBJ2-3; unclear D gene. Looked up from germline, CDR1 is KGHSH and CDR2 is LQKENI. This CDR3 region has 16 residues. V was shortened by 0 bases and J by 3 bases, with 13 bases between the two germline ends. As DNA, the CDR3 is TGTGCCAGCTCACCACCGACACTGAGGTTAACAGATACGCAGTATTTT. This translates into CASSPPTLRLTDTQYF. The full variable domain, completed using reference TRBV18 and TRBJ2-3, is NAGVMQNPRHLVRRRGQEARLRCSPMKGHSHVYWYRQLPEEGLKFMVYLQKENIIDESGMPKERFSAEFPKEGPSILRIQQVVRGDSAAYFCASSPPTLRLTDTQYFGPGTRLTVL.

The DNA of the CDR3 is TGCAGCGTTGTAGGGATGGATGGCTACACCTTC. This translates into CSVVGMDGYTF. This chain joins TRBV29-1 and TRBJ1-2; no clear D gene. Germline assignment: CDR1 SQVTM and CDR2 ANQGSEA. This CDR3 contains 11 residues. The V gene lost 4 bases and the J gene lost 6 bases, with 9 bases spanning the gap.